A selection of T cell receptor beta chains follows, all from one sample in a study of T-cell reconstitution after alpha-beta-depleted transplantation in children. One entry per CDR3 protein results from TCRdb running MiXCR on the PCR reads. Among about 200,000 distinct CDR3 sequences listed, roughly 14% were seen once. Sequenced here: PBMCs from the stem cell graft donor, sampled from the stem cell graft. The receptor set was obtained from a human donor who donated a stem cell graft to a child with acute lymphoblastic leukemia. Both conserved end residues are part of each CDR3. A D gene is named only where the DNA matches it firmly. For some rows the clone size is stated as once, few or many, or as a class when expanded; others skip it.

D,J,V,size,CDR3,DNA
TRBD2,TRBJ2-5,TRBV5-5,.,CASSSGTSDNQETQYF,TGTGCCAGCAGCTCCGGGACTAGCGACAACCAAGAGACCCAGTACTTC
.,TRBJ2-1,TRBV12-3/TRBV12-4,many,CASSLNRQEQFF,TGTGCCAGCAGTTTAAACCGTCAGGAGCAGTTCTTC
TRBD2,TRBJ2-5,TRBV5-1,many,CASRGSGTYQETQYF,TGCGCCAGCAGGGGTAGCGGGACGTACCAAGAGACCCAGTACTTC
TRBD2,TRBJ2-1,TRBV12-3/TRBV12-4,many,CASSEGLAGEGEQFF,TGTGCCAGCAGCGAGGGACTAGCGGGAGAAGGTGAGCAGTTCTTC
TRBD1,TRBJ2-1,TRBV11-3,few,CASSSQGKGANEQFF,TGTGCCAGCAGCTCCCAAGGCAAGGGGGCCAATGAGCAGTTCTTC
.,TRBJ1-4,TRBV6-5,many,CASSYSPQGLEKLFF,TGTGCCAGCAGTTACTCGCCGCAGGGCTTAGAAAAACTGTTTTTT
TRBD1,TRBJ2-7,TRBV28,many,CASSRDRILHEQYF,TGTGCCAGCTCCAGGGACAGGATTCTCCACGAGCAGTACTTC
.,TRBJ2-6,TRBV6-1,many,CASSQSTGANVLTF,TGTGCCAGCAGTCAATCCACTGGGGCCAACGTCCTGACTTTC
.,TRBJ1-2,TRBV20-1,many,CSASNRGETGGNYGYTF,TGCAGTGCTAGCAATAGGGGAGAGACAGGAGGGAACTATGGCTACACCTTC
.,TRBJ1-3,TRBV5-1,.,CAPGHRFPSSGNTIYF,TGCGCCCCCGGGCACAGGTTTCCGAGCTCTGGAAACACCATATATTTT
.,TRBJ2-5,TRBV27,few,CASSLTEELQETQYF,TGTGCCAGCAGTTTAACGGAGGAATTACAAGAGACCCAGTACTTC
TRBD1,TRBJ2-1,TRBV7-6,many,CASSSDRVPGHEQFF,TGTGCCAGCAGCTCCGACAGGGTCCCGGGGCATGAGCAGTTCTTC
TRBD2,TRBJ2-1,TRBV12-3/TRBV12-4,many,CASSPTAGGFGEQFF,TGTGCCAGCAGTCCGACTGCGGGAGGGTTCGGTGAGCAGTTCTTC
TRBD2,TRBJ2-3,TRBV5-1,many,CASSLEGLAGLQYF,TGCGCCAGCAGCTTGGAGGGTCTAGCGGGACTGCAGTATTTT
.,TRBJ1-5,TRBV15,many,CATSSLLTGQPQHF,TGTGCCACCAGCAGTTTGTTAACTGGCCAGCCCCAGCATTTT
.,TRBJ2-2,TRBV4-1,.,CASSQARGEANTGELFF,TGCGCCAGCAGCCAAGCCCGTGGAGAGGCGAACACCGGGGAGCTGTTTTTT
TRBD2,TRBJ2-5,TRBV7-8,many,CASTRLAVQETQYF,TGTGCCAGCACTCGGCTAGCGGTACAAGAGACCCAGTACTTC
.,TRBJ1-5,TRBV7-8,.,CASSLVVGMGNQPQHF,TGTGCCAGCAGCTTAGTTGTGGGAATGGGCAATCAGCCCCAGCATTTT
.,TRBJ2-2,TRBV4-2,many,CASSRGFGELFF,TGTGCCAGCAGCCGGGGATTCGGGGAGCTGTTTTTT
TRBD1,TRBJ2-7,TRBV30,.,CASAGTGVYEQYF,TGTGCCTCCGCCGGGACAGGGGTTTACGAGCAGTACTTC
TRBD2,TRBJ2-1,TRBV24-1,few,CATSDSQTSGNNEQFF,TGTGCCACCAGTGATTCGCAGACTAGCGGGAACAATGAGCAGTTCTTC
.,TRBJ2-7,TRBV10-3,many,CATGRIEAYEQYF,TGTGCCACAGGAAGGATAGAGGCCTACGAGCAGTACTTC
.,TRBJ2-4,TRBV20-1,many,CSASTSRNIQYF,TGCAGTGCTAGTACTAGCCGAAACATTCAGTACTTC
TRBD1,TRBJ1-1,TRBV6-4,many,CASTQGGTEAFF,TGTGCCAGCACCCAGGGGGGGACTGAAGCTTTCTTT
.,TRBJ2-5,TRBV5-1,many,CASSLIGETQYF,TGCGCCAGCAGCTTGATCGGGGAGACCCAGTACTTC
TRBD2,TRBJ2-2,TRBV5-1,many,CASSGPSGRIGELFF,TGCGCCAGCAGCGGGCCTAGCGGGAGGATCGGGGAGCTGTTTTTT
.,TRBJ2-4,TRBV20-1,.,CSAFRDSENIQYF,TGCAGTGCGTTCCGGGACTCGGAAAACATTCAGTACTTC
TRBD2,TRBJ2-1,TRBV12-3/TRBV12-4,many,CASSFDLGTSGNNEQFF,TGTGCCAGCAGTTTCGATTTAGGGACTAGCGGGAACAATGAGCAGTTCTTC
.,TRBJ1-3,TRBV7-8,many,CASSLASGGQGLGPGNTIYF,TGTGCCAGCAGCTTAGCTTCGGGGGGCCAAGGATTAGGTCCTGGAAACACCATATATTTT
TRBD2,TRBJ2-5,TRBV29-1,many,CSLSQGTSGRGTQYF,TGCAGCCTCTCACAAGGGACTAGCGGGAGAGGGACCCAGTACTTC
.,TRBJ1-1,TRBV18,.,CASSPPVGRSTEAFF,TGTGCCAGCTCACCACCGGTGGGGAGAAGCACTGAAGCTTTCTTT
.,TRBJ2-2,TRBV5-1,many,CASSRGSVDGELFF,TGCGCCAGCAGTCGGGGCTCGGTCGACGGGGAGCTGTTTTTT
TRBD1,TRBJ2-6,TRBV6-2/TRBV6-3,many,CASSLPLVQGGGWRGANVLTF,TGTGCCAGCAGCCTCCCCCTGGTACAGGGGGGTGGGTGGCGTGGGGCCAACGTCCTGACTTTC
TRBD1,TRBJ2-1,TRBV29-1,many,CSVSTGGNEQFF,TGCAGCGTTTCTACAGGGGGCAATGAGCAGTTCTTC
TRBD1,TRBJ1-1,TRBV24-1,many,CATSDLGPRDREAFF,TGTGCCACCAGTGATTTGGGGCCCCGGGACAGAGAAGCTTTCTTT
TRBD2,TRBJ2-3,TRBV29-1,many,CSVNPGTSGGTDTQYF,TGCAGCGTTAATCCAGGGACTAGCGGGGGCACAGATACGCAGTATTTT
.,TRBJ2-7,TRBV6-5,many,CASSYRSTGTTYEQYF,TGTGCCAGCAGTTACCGGTCCACAGGGACAACCTACGAGCAGTACTTC
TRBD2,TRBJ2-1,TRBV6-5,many,CASRTSGGYNEQFF,TGTGCCAGCAGGACTAGCGGGGGGTACAATGAGCAGTTCTTC
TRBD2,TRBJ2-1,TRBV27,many,CASSLIGRREQFF,TGTGCCAGCAGTTTAATCGGGAGGCGTGAGCAGTTCTTC
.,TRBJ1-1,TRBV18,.,CASSPRVKSPRGGNTEAFF,TGTGCCAGCTCACCTAGGGTAAAGAGCCCCAGAGGAGGGAACACTGAAGCTTTCTTT
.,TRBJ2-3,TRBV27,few,CASSLKPRPTDTQYF,TGTGCCAGCAGTTTAAAACCTAGACCCACAGATACGCAGTATTTT
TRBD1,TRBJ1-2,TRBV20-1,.,CSATGGNYGYTF,TGCAGTGCGACAGGGGGCAACTATGGCTACACCTTC
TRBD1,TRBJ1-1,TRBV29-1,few,CSVSSRGHPEAFF,TGCAGCGTCTCTAGCAGGGGGCATCCTGAAGCTTTCTTT
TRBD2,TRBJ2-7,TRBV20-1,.,CSARDRLAGRYEQYF,TGCAGTGCTAGAGACCGACTAGCGGGACGATACGAGCAGTACTTC
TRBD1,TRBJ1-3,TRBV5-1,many,CASSLEGALGNTIYF,TGCGCCAGCAGCTTGGAGGGGGCGCTTGGAAACACCATATATTTT
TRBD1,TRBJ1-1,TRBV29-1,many,CSVGTGGSGTEAFF,TGCAGCGTTGGGACAGGGGGCTCGGGGACTGAAGCTTTCTTT
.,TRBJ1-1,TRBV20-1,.,CSANLREGAFF,TGCAGTGCTAACCTCAGGGAAGGAGCTTTCTTT
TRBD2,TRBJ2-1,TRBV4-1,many,CASSSTGGRAGGPGDEQFF,TGCGCCAGCAGCTCAACAGGGGGAAGAGCGGGAGGGCCCGGGGATGAGCAGTTCTTC
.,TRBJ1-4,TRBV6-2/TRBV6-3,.,CASRDTGPNEKLFF,TGTGCCAGCAGGGATACAGGGCCTAATGAAAAACTGTTTTTT
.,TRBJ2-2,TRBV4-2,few,CASSQDQQGTGELFF,TGTGCCAGCAGCCAAGATCAACAGGGAACCGGGGAGCTGTTTTTT
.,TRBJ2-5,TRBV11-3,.,CASSASVRRETQYF,TGTGCCAGCAGCGCATCGGTCCGGAGGGAGACCCAGTACTTC
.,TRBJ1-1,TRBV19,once,CASSTNRDTEAFF,TGTGCCAGTAGTACGAACAGGGACACTGAAGCTTTCTTT
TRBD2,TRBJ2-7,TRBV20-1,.,CSARVLAGGPWEQYF,TGCAGTGCTAGGGTACTAGCGGGAGGGCCTTGGGAGCAGTACTTC
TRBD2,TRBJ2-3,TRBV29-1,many,CSVVSGSTQYF,TGCAGCGTTGTTAGCGGGAGTACGCAGTATTTT
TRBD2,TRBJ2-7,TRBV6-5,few,CASSYIHGLAVGEQYF,TGTGCCAGCAGTTACATTCATGGGCTAGCGGTTGGCGAGCAGTACTTC
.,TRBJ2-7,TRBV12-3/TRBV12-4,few,CASQGEVGEQYF,TGTGCCAGCCAGGGTGAGGTGGGCGAGCAGTACTTC
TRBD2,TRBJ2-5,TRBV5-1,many,CASSLLQLAGGGGETQYF,TGCGCCAGCAGCTTACTGCAACTAGCGGGAGGAGGCGGAGAGACCCAGTACTTC
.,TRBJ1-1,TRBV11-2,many,CASSRVTDSSEAFF,TGTGCCAGCAGCCGTGTGACAGATTCTTCCGAAGCTTTCTTT
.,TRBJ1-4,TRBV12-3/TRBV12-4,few,CASSQGGRHEKLFF,TGTGCCAGCAGCCAGGGAGGGAGGCACGAAAAACTGTTTTTT